This passage covers 16 T cell receptor beta chains from one sample sequenced in a study of blood T cell repertoires in COVID-19. TCRdb keeps only in-frame clones here, not all; method: immunoSEQ multiplex PCR. The table records about 86,000 clones, 65% to 85% of them present only once. Sequenced input: peripheral blood. The receptors come from an older man with acute or convalescent COVID-19.

The rearrangement joins TRBV19 to TRBJ2-2, with D unresolved. The germline V gene has CDR1 LNHDA and CDR2 SQIVND (reference sequence). With 10 bases removed from V and 1 base from J, the gap between germline ends came to 13 bases. This CDR3 is built from 14 residues. The CDR3 sequence is CATLGRRNTGELFF. The DNA of the CDR3 is TGTGCCACCCTAGGTAGGAGGAACACCGGGGAGCTGTTTTTT.

The chain combines TRBV28 with TRBJ1-4; TRBD1 agrees at 8 bases. J was trimmed by 7 bases and V by 6 bases; bases with no gene match: 7. Germline-derived CDR1 and CDR2 are MDHEN and SYDVKM. The CDR3 totals 14 residues. The CDR3 sequence: CASSRTGQSEKLFF. DNA for the CDR3: TGTGCCAGCAGCAGGACAGGGCAGAGTGAAAAACTGTTTTTT.

The CDR3 region is CAISESGRGRLEQYF. The CDR3 DNA is TGTGCCATCAGTGAGTCGGGCAGGGGGCGCCTCGAGCAGTACTTC. The rearrangement uses TRBV10-3 and TRBJ2-7; TRBD1 matches at 8 bases. J was trimmed by 6 bases and V by 0 bases; bases with no gene match: 7. Looked up from germline, CDR1 is ENHRY and CDR2 is SYGVKD. The CDR3 loop spans 15 amino acids.

This clone occurred many times. The J gene is TRBJ2-2, the V gene TRBV10-3; possible D gene TRBD1, 5 bases. Trimming shortened V by 11 bases and J by 0 bases, and 13 bases separated the two germline ends. Germline V gene data show CDR1 as ENHRY and CDR2 as SYGVKD. The CDR3 has 14 residues. CDR3: CAHTDTSNTGELFF. DNA of the CDR3: TGTGCCCACACGGACACGTCGAACACCGGGGAGCTGTTTTTT.

The chain carries TRBV2 and TRBJ2-7; D may be TRBD1 (5 bases). This CDR3 region has 14 residues. Trimming stripped 2 bases from V and 4 bases from J, with 12 bases between. Germline CDR1 is SNHLY and CDR2 is FYNNEI. Written as DNA, the CDR3 is TGTGCCAGCAGTGAAAACGCAGGGTATTACGAGCAGTACTTC. Translation: CASSENAGYYEQYF.

The chain combines TRBV10-3 with TRBJ1-6; possibly TRBD1 for D (5 bases). V lost 4 bases and J 7 bases, leaving 14 bases between the germline ends. Germline lookup yields CDR1 ENHRY and CDR2 SYGVKD. This CDR3 has 15 amino acids. The CDR3 DNA sequence: TGTGCCATCAGTGTAAACCGGGACTGGAATTCACCCCTCCACTTT. It translates to CAISVNRDWNSPLHF.

This chain connects TRBV27 to TRBJ1-1; TRBD1 might be the D (5 bases). The germline gives CDR1 MNHEY, CDR2 SMNVEV (reference sequence). This CDR3 has 13 amino acids. Trimming cost V 5 bases and J 1 base, with 8 bases left between them. In DNA form, the CDR3 reads TGTGCCAGCAGTCCCCAGGGGAACACTGAAGCTTTCTTT. Encoded protein: CASSPQGNTEAFF.

The chain couples TRBV9 to TRBJ2-7; 7 nucleotides align to TRBD1. This CDR3 has 14 amino acids. Germline loops: CDR1 SGDLS, CDR2 YYNGEE. Losses at the gene ends were 3 bases for V and 2 bases for J; bases not matched to a gene: 5. The CDR3 region has the DNA TGTGCCAGCAGCGCCGGACAGGTGACCTACGAGCAGTACTTC. It translates to CASSAGQVTYEQYF.

V gene TRBV5-6 combines with J gene TRBJ2-1, with D perhaps matching TRBD1 (5 bases). Germline CDR1 is SGHDT and CDR2 is YYEEEE. V gave up 3 bases and J gave up 8 bases, with 18 bases separating them. The CDR3 covers 15 residues. The DNA of the CDR3 is TGTGCCAGCAGCTCCCATGTGGCTATCAGGGATGAGCAGTTCTTC. It is translated as CASSSHVAIRDEQFF.

This clone was seen a few times. This chain connects TRBV28 to TRBJ2-5; tentative D call: TRBD1 (5 bases). The CDR3 is made up of 16 amino acids. Deletions cut 3 bases from V and 5 bases from J, with 19 bases between. The germline CDR1 and CDR2 sequences are MDHEN and SYDVKM. CDR3 in DNA: TGTGCCAGCAGTTTCTTCGGGCAGGGCCTTCGGGAGACCCAGTACTTC. Protein sequence: CASSFFGQGLRETQYF.

This chain uses TRBV5-6 with TRBJ2-3, with D perhaps TRBD2 (7 bases). V dropped 0 bases and J dropped 2 bases, with 13 bases sitting between them. Per germline, CDR1 SGHDT and CDR2 YYEEEE. This CDR3 comprises 16 residues. Here the CDR3 reads CASSLGAGDYTDTQYF. Written as DNA, the CDR3 is TGTGCCAGCAGCTTGGGGGCAGGGGACTACACAGATACGCAGTATTTT.

The chain combines TRBV12-2 with TRBJ1-2; the D segment call TRBD1 is taken from the table without a DNA check. TRBV12-2 is an annotated pseudogene. The CDR3 has 15 residues. CDR3 bases: TGTGCAAGTCGCTCATGTCTTTCAGGGAACTATGGCTACACCTTC. This encodes CASRSCLSGNYGYTF.

The chain recombines TRBV6-4 with TRBJ1-1, with D perhaps TRBD1 (6 bases). Per germline, CDR1 MRHNA and CDR2 SNTAGT. The CDR3 has 14 residues. Trimming removed 5 bases from V and 4 bases from J, with 14 bases in between. CDR3 coding DNA: TGTGCCAGCAGTAACAGGGTTTGCGCCACTGAAGCTTTCTTT. Protein sequence: CASSNRVCATEAFF.

The V call is TRBV7-2, the J call TRBJ1-2; D perhaps matches TRBD1 (6 bases). The germline V gene has CDR1 SGHTA and CDR2 FQGNSA. The CDR3 runs to 14 residues. Trimming removed 1 base from V and 13 bases from J, with 19 bases in between. CDR3 bases: TGTGCCAGCAGCTTAGGCGGCAGGGGAGTTTCTGGCACCTTC. It yields the protein CASSLGGRGVSGTF.

CDR3 protein: CASSPRDSYSYNEQFF. As DNA, the CDR3 is TGTGCCAGCTCACCGCGGGACTCCTACTCCTACAATGAGCAGTTCTTC. The rearrangement uses TRBV18 and TRBJ2-1; the D gene is possibly TRBD2 (6 bases). The V gene's germline CDR1 is KGHSH and CDR2 LQKENI. The CDR3 spans 16 residues. Trimming shortened V by 3 bases and J by 0 bases, and 12 bases separated the two germline ends.

The chain uses TRBV6-5 and TRBJ2-7; weak D call: TRBD1 (6 bases). This CDR3 spans 14 amino acids. The V gene's germline CDR1 is MNHEY and CDR2 SVGAGI. V was pared by 0 bases and J by 3 bases, with 9 bases between. The CDR3 sequence is CASSYSGGIYEQYF. The CDR3 DNA reads TGTGCCAGCAGTTACTCAGGGGGAATCTACGAGCAGTACTTC.